This passage covers 11 T cell receptor beta chains from one sample sequenced in a study of cytomegalovirus exposure and HLA in healthy donors. The PCR had 60 Vbeta and 13 Jbeta primers. Sequenced by immunoSEQ multiplex PCR; TCRdb stores in-frame clones only, minus some. Here the sample spans about 160,000 clones, 79% being singletons. Sequenced: PBMCs. These receptors were collected from a man between 40 and 49 years old in good health and CMV-seronegative.

This chain joins TRBV28 and TRBJ2-3, with a weak D call TRBD2 (6 bases). V lost 2 bases and J lost 1, with 13 bases in between. The CDR3 sequence is 16 residues long. The germline CDR1 and CDR2 sequences are MDHEN and SYDVKM. Written as DNA, the CDR3 is TGTGCCAGCAGTTTAGGGGGGTATGGCGGCACAGATACGCAGTATTTT. This gives the protein CASSLGGYGGTDTQYF.

The chain has TRBV2 and TRBJ2-3; D unclear. CDR3 length equals 13 residues. Per the germline V gene, CDR1 is SNHLY and CDR2 is FYNNEI. The V end lost 7 bases, the J end lost 6 bases, and 14 bases lay between the germline ends. The CDR3 bases are TGTGCCAGCAAAAGAGACCTGCGGGATACGCAGTATTTT. Amino acids: CASKRDLRDTQYF.

The chain combines TRBV29-1 with TRBJ2-1; 11 positions match TRBD1. The CDR3 is made up of 13 amino acids. The ends lost 5 bases at V and 6 bases at J; junction bases unmatched: 3. From germline, CDR1 is SQVTM and CDR2 ANQGSEA. Here the CDR3 reads CSVRGTGGNEQFF. In nucleotides, the CDR3 is TGCAGCGTTAGGGGGACAGGGGGCAATGAGCAGTTCTTC.

This clone came up a few times. This chain connects TRBV30 to TRBJ2-2, with 12 bases identical to TRBD2. CDR3 length: 15 residues. CDR1 is GTSNPN and CDR2 is SVGIG in the germline V gene (reference sequence). V shed 3 bases and J 6 bases; nucleotides not matched to a gene: 5. The CDR3 DNA reads TGTGCCTGGAGCCGACTAGCGGGAGTTTCCGGGGAGCTGTTTTTT. Translating gives CAWSRLAGVSGELFF.

The J gene is TRBJ1-5, the V gene TRBV2; D is uncertain. CDR1 and CDR2 (germline): SNHLY, FYNNEI. The CDR3 sequence is 14 residues long. Deletions cut 2 bases from V and 7 bases from J, with 12 bases between. DNA of the CDR3: TGTGCCAGCAGTGAAATGTCGGGGTGGCAGCCCCAGCATTTT. It codes for CASSEMSGWQPQHF.

This sequence joins TRBV6-5 and TRBJ2-7; D perhaps matches TRBD2 (5 bases). Gene TRBJ2-5 matches the end of the DNA better, so the J call may be wrong. CDR3 length: 14 residues. Germline lookup yields CDR1 MNHEY and CDR2 SVGAGI. The CDR3 sequence: CASSYSSSGRTQYF. The CDR3 DNA sequence: TGTGCCAGCAGTTACTCTAGCAGCGGACGGACCCAGTACTTC.

This clone was seen a handful of times. The V and J genes are TRBV30 and TRBJ2-1, with D maybe TRBD2 (6 bases). The CDR3 is 13 amino acids. V was trimmed by 7 bases and J by 3 bases, leaving 13 bases between them. Germline lookup yields CDR1 GTSNPN and CDR2 SVGIG (reference sequence). CDR3 sequence (DNA): TGTGCCTTTAGTGGAGGGAGCTACAATGAGCAGTTCTTC. It codes for CAFSGGSYNEQFF.

V is TRBV21-1 and J is TRBJ1-4; the DNA was not compared with TRBD1, the D call given in the table. TRBV21-1 is a recognized pseudogene. This CDR3 has 16 amino acids. The DNA of the CDR3 is TGTGCCAGCAGCAAAGCGGAGACAGGGGGCAATGAAGAACTGTTTTTT. It encodes CASSKAETGGNEELFF.

This clone came up once. This chain joins TRBV6-1 and TRBJ2-4; unclear D gene. The CDR3 spans 11 residues. The V end lost 4 bases, the J end lost 7 bases, and 5 bases lay between the germline ends. Per the germline V gene, CDR1 is MNHNS and CDR2 is SASEGT. The CDR3 reads CASSAQNIQYF. In nucleotides, the CDR3 is TGTGCCAGCAGTGCTCAGAACATTCAGTACTTC.

The chain is built from TRBV25-1 and TRBJ2-2; no clear D. Germline loops: CDR1 MGHDK, CDR2 SYGVNS. V was clipped by 2 bases and J by 4 bases, with 5 bases between them. CDR3 length equals 13 residues. The CDR3, as DNA: TGTGCCAGCAGTGAAGCGATCACCGGGGAGCTGTTTTTT. Translation gives CASSEAITGELFF. Filled out from reference TRBV25-1 and TRBJ2-2, the complete variable domain reads EADIYQTPRYLVIGTGKKITLECSQTMGHDKMYWYQQDPGMELHLIHYSYGVNSTEKGDLSSESTVSRIRTEHFPLTLESARPSHTSQYLCASSEAITGELFFGEGSRLTVL.

V is TRBV6-1 and J is TRBJ2-2; TRBD2 might be the D (6 bases). This CDR3 has 15 amino acids. CDR1 and CDR2 from the germline V gene are MNHNS and SASEGT. V was clipped by 0 bases and J by 4 bases, with 9 bases between them. CDR3: CASSEATGSTGELFF. DNA for the CDR3: TGTGCCAGCAGTGAAGCGACCGGGAGCACCGGGGAGCTGTTTTTT.